The entry that follows covers one T cell receptor (beta chain) sequence. This clone has more than one count but fewer than ten. What this receptor recognizes is not known. No base quality values were provided; no much bigger clone lies one nucleotide off. Libraries were prepared through the immunoSEQ multiplex PCR assay. This immuneACCESS table, as held by TCRdb, lists in-frame sequences with V and J called but not all clones. Of the missing ones, under half trace to an unresolved V gene in checked studies; the others have no known cause. The sample table lists approximately 60,000 clones, 82% of them with a count of one. The top ten constitute under 7% of the sample. From cysteine to phenylalanine, the CDR3 is 13 amino acids long. Of the read, only the CDR3 DNA is kept; its 39 bases are in frame from base 1. The germline V gene specifies SQVTM as CDR1 and ANQGSEA as CDR2. Trimming removed 7 bases from V and 0 bases from J, leaving 12 bases between the germline ends.

The data were obtained in a study of radiotherapy plus CTLA-4 blockade in lung cancer (dated by TCRdb to the late 2010s). Describing the broader study: Objective responses were observed in about 17% of enrolled patients, and disease control was achieved in approximately 30%.

On the study overall, not on this receptor specifically: The strongest predictors of response, as reported, were early dynamic changes in blood T cell clones along with a rise in serum interferon-beta after radiation. After treatment with radiotherapy and ipilimumab, TCR clones that originated in tumors expanded in peripheral blood.

Focal radiation therapy combined with CTLA-4 blockade (ipilimumab) was tested in patients with chemo-refractory metastatic non-small-cell lung cancer. The TCR sequence derives from a human donor with non-small cell lung cancer whose response to radiotherapy plus ipilimumab could not be evaluated. The V and J segments used are TRBV29-1 and TRBJ1-1; 5 matching bases give a weak D call of TRBD1. Specimen: peripheral blood, collected from a patient treated with radiotherapy plus ipilimumab. The sequenced DNA: TGCAGCGCTTCCCAGGGATTGAACACTGAAGCTTTCTTT. This gives the protein CSASQGLNTEAFF. Full variable domain (CDR3 extended with the reference TRBV29-1 and TRBJ1-1 proteins): SAVISQKPSRDICQRGTSLTIQCQVDSQVTMMFWYRQQPGQSLTLIATANQGSEATYESGFVIDKFPISRPNLTFSTLTVSNMSPEDSSIYLCSASQGLNTEAFFGQGTRLTVV.